This T cell receptor beta chain was observed in a study of T cell repertoires in cytomegalovirus infection. Study summary: Public TCR beta signature analysis indicated the presence of both CMV infection and matching HLA type.

This clonotype was seen ten or more times. Its target is unknown. Notes on the study in general: CMV-specific TCR beta clonotypes restricted by HLA-C were the ones dominating the ex vivo response. People with CMV and the relevant HLA were identified by cumulative public TCR beta family frequency.

TCRdb processed the reads anew with MiXCR; each CDR3 protein has one entry. The table has some 150,000 distinct CDR3 sequences, 20% to 25% seen once; the top ten hold approximately 11%. The CDR3 sequence is 14 residues long. The germline V gene encodes CDR1 SGHTA and CDR2 FQGNSA. Trimming took off 1 base at V and 3 bases at J, with 10 bases between the two ends. The specimen sequenced was PBMCs. This clonotype originated in a human donor in good health (CMV status not recorded). Some clones in this sample may be carry-over from other donors' samples. The chain uses TRBV7-2 and TRBJ2-7; weak D call: TRBD2 (6 bases). The CDR3, as DNA: TGTGCCAGCAGCTTAGTGCGGGGCTTCTACGAGCAGTACTTC. Amino acids: CASSLVRGFYEQYF. The whole variable domain, filled in from reference TRBV7-2 and TRBJ2-7, reads GAGVSQSPSNKVTEKGKDVELRCDPISGHTALYWYRQSLGQGLEFLIYFQGNSAPDKSGLPSDRFSAERTGGSVSTLTIQRTQQEDSAVYLCASSLVRGFYEQYFGPGTRLTVT.